A selection of T cell receptor beta chains follows, all from one sample in a study of cytomegalovirus exposure and HLA in healthy donors. Profiling relied on immunoSEQ multiplex PCR, and the TCRdb table lists in-frame clones only, not all of them. This table has approximately 150,000 clones, less than 90% appearing once. The sample comprised PBMCs. These receptors came from a boy younger than 10 in good health and CMV-seronegative. The CDR3 runs from the conserved cysteine through the conserved F or W. The order of the fields is J gene, clone size, V gene, D gene, CDR3 protein, CDR3 DNA. A D gene is named only where the DNA matches it firmly. Clone size is stated in some rows and not others, as once, few, many or a class when expanded.

j_gene: TRBJ1-3; abundance: NA; v_gene: TRBV10-3; d_gene: TRBD1; CDR3aa: CAISEPGTGSGNTIYF; CDR3nt: TGTGCCATCAGTGAGCCCGGGACAGGGAGTGGAAACACCATATATTTT
j_gene: TRBJ1-5; abundance: NA; v_gene: TRBV19; d_gene: TRBD1; CDR3aa: CASNRDRVGNQPQHF; CDR3nt: TGTGCCAGTAACCGGGACAGGGTAGGGAATCAGCCCCAGCATTTT
j_gene: TRBJ1-5; abundance: NA; v_gene: TRBV19; d_gene: NA; CDR3aa: CASSTPGGSRQPQHF; CDR3nt: TGTGCCAGTAGTACGCCAGGAGGGTCCCGCCAGCCCCAGCATTTT
j_gene: TRBJ1-4; abundance: NA; v_gene: TRBV4-1; d_gene: NA; CDR3aa: CASSQVIGVEKLFF; CDR3nt: TGCGCCAGCAGCCAAGTGATAGGGGTTGAAAAACTGTTTTTT
j_gene: TRBJ2-6; abundance: NA; v_gene: TRBV7-7; d_gene: TRBD1; CDR3aa: CASSLGQGVVGANVLTF; CDR3nt: TGTGCCAGCAGCTTAGGACAGGGGGTAGTTGGGGCCAACGTCCTGACTTTC
j_gene: TRBJ2-1; abundance: NA; v_gene: TRBV7-2; d_gene: NA; CDR3aa: CASSWTAWREIIRFF; CDR3nt: TGTGCCAGCAGCTGGACCGCGTGGAGGGAAATTATCCGGTTCTTC
j_gene: TRBJ2-1; abundance: NA; v_gene: TRBV4-1; d_gene: NA; CDR3aa: CASSRLPTENNEQFF; CDR3nt: TGCGCCAGCAGCCGCCTCCCTACAGAGAACAATGAGCAGTTCTTC
j_gene: TRBJ1-1; abundance: NA; v_gene: TRBV5-1; d_gene: NA; CDR3aa: CASSPLVNTEAFF; CDR3nt: TGCGCCAGCAGCCCCCTAGTGAACACTGAAGCTTTCTTT
j_gene: TRBJ2-7; abundance: NA; v_gene: TRBV5-5; d_gene: NA; CDR3aa: CASSLSGKREHEQYF; CDR3nt: TGTGCCAGCAGCTTGTCGGGAAAGAGGGAGCACGAGCAGTACTTC
j_gene: TRBJ1-2; abundance: NA; v_gene: TRBV27; d_gene: TRBD1; CDR3aa: CASRRQGIDYGYTF; CDR3nt: TGTGCCAGCAGGAGACAGGGGATCGACTATGGCTACACCTTC
j_gene: TRBJ1-5; abundance: NA; v_gene: TRBV2; d_gene: TRBD1; CDR3aa: CASSSDRGLANQPQHF; CDR3nt: TGTGCCAGCAGTTCCGACAGGGGGCTTGCCAATCAGCCCCAGCATTTT
j_gene: TRBJ1-1; abundance: NA; v_gene: TRBV5-1; d_gene: NA; CDR3aa: CASSLETVARTEAFF; CDR3nt: TGCGCCAGCAGCTTGGAAACAGTGGCGAGAACTGAAGCTTTCTTT
j_gene: TRBJ2-1; abundance: NA; v_gene: TRBV5-6; d_gene: NA; CDR3aa: CASSLANEQFF; CDR3nt: TGTGCCAGCAGCTTGGCGAATGAGCAGTTCTTC
j_gene: TRBJ2-3; abundance: NA; v_gene: TRBV28; d_gene: NA; CDR3aa: CASIPPTGTDTQYF; CDR3nt: TGTGCCAGCATCCCACCCACGGGAACAGATACGCAGTATTTT
j_gene: TRBJ2-1; abundance: few; v_gene: TRBV7-3; d_gene: TRBD2; CDR3aa: CASSLGTRYEQFF; CDR3nt: TGTGCCAGCAGCTTAGGGACTAGGTATGAGCAGTTCTTC
j_gene: TRBJ1-3; abundance: NA; v_gene: TRBV15; d_gene: TRBD1; CDR3aa: CATSLRQGAGGNTIYF; CDR3nt: TGTGCCACCAGCCTCCGACAGGGAGCGGGTGGAAACACCATATATTTT
j_gene: TRBJ2-1; abundance: once; v_gene: TRBV4-2; d_gene: TRBD1; CDR3aa: CASSQGDREFNEQFF; CDR3nt: TGTGCCAGCAGCCAGGGGGACAGGGAGTTCAATGAGCAGTTCTTC
j_gene: TRBJ2-5; abundance: NA; v_gene: TRBV25-1; d_gene: TRBD1; CDR3aa: CASSGGTGGGETQYF; CDR3nt: TGTGCCAGCAGTGGTGGGACAGGGGGGGGAGAGACCCAGTACTTC
j_gene: TRBJ2-1; abundance: NA; v_gene: TRBV7-6; d_gene: TRBD2; CDR3aa: CASSSWTSGGNEQFF; CDR3nt: TGTGCCAGCAGCTCCTGGACTAGCGGAGGCAATGAGCAGTTCTTC
j_gene: TRBJ2-2; abundance: few; v_gene: TRBV11-2; d_gene: TRBD2; CDR3aa: CASSLVSTSGTGELFF; CDR3nt: TGTGCCAGCAGCTTAGTGTCGACTAGCGGCACCGGGGAGCTGTTTTTT
j_gene: TRBJ2-5; abundance: NA; v_gene: TRBV27; d_gene: TRBD2; CDR3aa: CASSPARLAGKQETQYF; CDR3nt: TGTGCCAGCAGTCCGGCCCGGCTAGCGGGTAAGCAAGAGACCCAGTACTTC
j_gene: TRBJ1-4; abundance: NA; v_gene: TRBV5-1; d_gene: NA; CDR3aa: CASRRGDNEKLFF; CDR3nt: TGCGCCAGCAGGAGAGGTGATAATGAAAAACTGTTTTTT
j_gene: TRBJ2-2; abundance: NA; v_gene: TRBV9; d_gene: NA; CDR3aa: CASSVGWASNTGELFF; CDR3nt: TGTGCCAGCAGCGTCGGTTGGGCTTCGAACACCGGGGAGCTGTTTTTT
j_gene: TRBJ1-1; abundance: few; v_gene: TRBV28; d_gene: NA; CDR3aa: CASSSSNMNTEAFF; CDR3nt: TGTGCCAGCAGTTCTAGCAACATGAACACTGAAGCTTTCTTT
j_gene: TRBJ2-1; abundance: NA; v_gene: TRBV6-6; d_gene: NA; CDR3aa: CASSWSRTSYNEQFF; CDR3nt: TGTGCCAGCAGCTGGAGCAGAACCTCCTACAATGAGCAGTTCTTC
j_gene: TRBJ2-3; abundance: once; v_gene: TRBV5-5; d_gene: TRBD1; CDR3aa: CASSWTGQGGRGSTDTQYF; CDR3nt: TGTGCCAGCAGCTGGACGGGACAGGGGGGGAGGGGTAGCACAGATACGCAGTATTTT
j_gene: TRBJ2-5; abundance: once; v_gene: TRBV2; d_gene: NA; CDR3aa: CASSDAWTSPSPETQYF; CDR3nt: TGTGCCAGCAGTGACGCATGGACAAGCCCTTCGCCAGAGACCCAGTACTTC
j_gene: TRBJ2-7; abundance: once; v_gene: TRBV6-5; d_gene: NA; CDR3aa: CASSEVGDTYEQYF; CDR3nt: TGTGCCAGCAGTGAGGTAGGGGACACCTACGAGCAGTACTTC
j_gene: TRBJ2-7; abundance: few; v_gene: TRBV6-1; d_gene: NA; CDR3aa: CASSLTGSYEQYF; CDR3nt: TGTGCCAGCAGTCTTACAGGGTCCTACGAGCAGTACTTC
j_gene: TRBJ2-1; abundance: NA; v_gene: TRBV6-1; d_gene: TRBD1; CDR3aa: CASSGGQGAYNEQFF; CDR3nt: TGTGCCAGCAGTGGGGGACAGGGGGCCTACAATGAGCAGTTCTTC
j_gene: TRBJ2-5; abundance: NA; v_gene: TRBV20-1; d_gene: NA; CDR3aa: CSARQWETQYF; CDR3nt: TGCAGTGCTCGCCAGTGGGAGACCCAGTACTTC
j_gene: TRBJ2-1; abundance: NA; v_gene: TRBV7-2; d_gene: TRBD1; CDR3aa: CASSSNYRGRIYNEQFF; CDR3nt: TGTGCCAGCAGCTCTAATTACAGGGGGAGGATTTACAATGAGCAGTTCTTC
j_gene: TRBJ1-5; abundance: few; v_gene: TRBV6-5; d_gene: NA; CDR3aa: CASRRGRDQPQHF; CDR3nt: TGTGCCAGCAGAAGGGGCAGAGATCAGCCCCAGCATTTT
j_gene: TRBJ2-3; abundance: NA; v_gene: TRBV10-1; d_gene: NA; CDR3aa: CASSGGNRDTQYF; CDR3nt: TGCGCCAGCAGTGGAGGAAACAGGGACACGCAGTATTTT
j_gene: TRBJ2-7; abundance: NA; v_gene: TRBV5-6; d_gene: NA; CDR3aa: CASSSWADFFYEQYF; CDR3nt: TGTGCCAGCAGCTCCTGGGCAGATTTTTTCTACGAGCAGTACTTC
j_gene: TRBJ2-2; abundance: NA; v_gene: TRBV4-1; d_gene: TRBD2; CDR3aa: CASSQDPSGGANTGELFF; CDR3nt: TGCGCCAGCAGCCAAGACCCTAGCGGGGGGGCGAACACCGGGGAGCTGTTTTTT
j_gene: TRBJ2-5; abundance: once; v_gene: TRBV5-5; d_gene: NA; CDR3aa: CASSLSPRETQYF; CDR3nt: TGTGCCAGCAGCTTGTCCCCGAGGGAGACCCAGTACTTC
j_gene: TRBJ1-1; abundance: NA; v_gene: TRBV21-1; d_gene: NA; CDR3aa: CASSKQVTGCRTEAFF; CDR3nt: TGTGCCAGCAGCAAACAGGTCACAGGGTGTCGGACTGAAGCTTTCTTT
j_gene: TRBJ2-3; abundance: NA; v_gene: TRBV4-1; d_gene: NA; CDR3aa: CASSQDLQKRGDTQYF; CDR3nt: TGCGCCAGCAGCCAAGACTTACAGAAAAGGGGAGATACGCAGTATTTT
j_gene: TRBJ2-7; abundance: NA; v_gene: TRBV6-6; d_gene: NA; CDR3aa: CASSKQRGEQYF; CDR3nt: TGTGCCAGCAGCAAACAAAGGGGCGAGCAGTACTTC